The 11 T cell receptor beta chains below all came from one sample that was sequenced in a study of beta chain features in type 1 diabetes. Study-level findings and limits: A moderate, significant TCRB CDR3 shortening appeared in type 1 diabetes across four CD4+ subsets.

The sequenced template was cDNA made from the entire isolated RNA. TCRdb keeps only in-frame clones here, not all; method: immunoSEQ multiplex PCR. The sample contains about 370,000 clones, over 8.5% of which appear only once. These receptors have no identified antigens. Specimen: central memory CD4+ T cells from blood. These receptors came from a man under 40 with type 1 diabetes.

This clone was picked up many times. The V gene is TRBV2, the J gene TRBJ1-5; unclear D gene. Between the trimmed V and J ends, which lost 10 bases and 3 bases, there was a span of 13 bases. Germline CDR1 is SNHLY and CDR2 is FYNNEI. This CDR3 is 13 amino acids long. CDR3 in amino acids: CATATGPNQPQHF. The CDR3 bases are TGTGCCACAGCCACGGGCCCCAATCAGCCCCAGCATTTT.

In its sample, this clone was seen a few times. This chain's CDR3 is CASSSTELTEAFF. In DNA form, the CDR3 reads TGTGCCAGCAGTTCGACAGAGCTCACTGAAGCTTTCTTT. The chain carries TRBV25-1 and TRBJ1-1; tentatively, D is TRBD1 (5 bases). The germline CDR1 and CDR2 sequences are MGHDK and SYGVNS. V gave up 5 bases and J gave up 4 bases, with 11 bases separating them. The length of the CDR3 is 13 residues.

The rearrangement links TRBV28 to TRBJ1-1; a possible D gene is TRBD1 (6 bases). V gave up 4 bases and J gave up 0 bases, with 9 bases separating them. The CDR3 runs 14 residues. From germline, CDR1 is MDHEN and CDR2 SYDVKM. The CDR3 coding sequence is TGTGCCAGCAGTTGGTCAGGGGTGAACACTGAAGCTTTCTTT. Translation gives CASSWSGVNTEAFF.

This chain joins TRBV30 and TRBJ2-1; D is possibly TRBD2 (5 bases). V lost 3 bases, J lost 4 bases, and 10 bases lay in between. Germline CDR1 and CDR2: GTSNPN and SVGIG (reference sequence). The length of the CDR3 is 13 residues. DNA of the CDR3: TGTGCCTGGAGAGGACTTTTTTACAATGAGCAGTTCTTC. Protein product: CAWRGLFYNEQFF.

The chain links TRBV5-1 to TRBJ1-2, with 7 bases that match TRBD1. This CDR3 spans 13 amino acids. CDR1 and CDR2 from the germline V gene are SGHRS and YFSETQ. J gave up 7 bases and V 0 bases, and 3 bases lay outside the gene matches. The CDR3 is CASSLGQGSGYTF. DNA of the CDR3: TGCGCCAGCAGCTTGGGACAGGGATCTGGCTACACCTTC.

The J gene is TRBJ1-1, the V gene TRBV19; no definite D call. The germline V gene has CDR1 LNHDA and CDR2 SQIVND (reference sequence). V dropped 5 bases and J dropped 1 base, with 14 bases sitting between them. The CDR3 length is 15 residues. The CDR3 coding sequence is TGTGCCAGTAGTGCAAAAACAGCGGGGAACACTGAAGCTTTCTTT. Its protein product is CASSAKTAGNTEAFF.

This clone was seen many times. Other DNA sequences from this sample encode an identical CDR3 as well. The chain has TRBV7-3 and TRBJ2-2; tentatively, D is TRBD1 or TRBD2 (7 bases each). V lost 4 bases and J lost 3, with 15 bases in between. The CDR3 covers 16 residues. CDR1 and CDR2 from the germline V gene are SGHTA and FQGTGA. The CDR3 spells CASSSRSGTDTGELFF. Written as DNA, the CDR3 is TGTGCCAGCAGCTCAAGAAGCGGGACAGACACCGGGGAGCTGTTTTTT.

This clone has ten or more counts. The chain carries TRBV21-1 and TRBJ2-2; the D call of TRBD1 is as the table states it, not checked on the DNA. TRBV21-1 is reported as a pseudogene. There are 15 residues in the CDR3. The CDR3 sequence is CASTPADKNTGELFF. CDR3 bases: TGTGCCAGCACTCCGGCGGACAAGAACACCGGGGAGCTGTTTTTT.

This clone was seen a handful of times. CDR3: CASSGSGGSYGYTF. CDR3 bases: TGCGCCAGCAGCGGATCCGGGGGCAGCTATGGCTACACCTTC. This rearrangement joins TRBV5-1 to TRBJ1-2, with a tentative D call TRBD1 (6 bases). Germline CDR1 and CDR2: SGHRS and YFSETQ. This CDR3 is built from 14 residues. Between the trimmed V and J ends, which lost 4 bases and 4 bases, there was a span of 14 bases.

This clone turned up a few times. The chain links TRBV7-9 to TRBJ2-1, with TRBD2 as a possible D gene (5 bases). This CDR3 comprises 14 residues. The germline gives CDR1 SEHNR, CDR2 FQNEAQ (reference sequence). V lost 2 bases to trimming and J lost 1 base, with 6 bases between them. CDR3 DNA: TGTGCCAGCAGCTTACTAGCTTCCTACAATGAGCAGTTCTTC. This encodes CASSLLASYNEQFF.

The chain has TRBV4-2 and TRBJ2-1; D is undetermined. This CDR3 is 13 amino acids long. The V end lost 3 bases, the J end lost 2 bases, and 5 bases lay between the germline ends. The V gene's germline CDR1 is LGHNA and CDR2 YNFKEQ. The CDR3 DNA reads as TGTGCCAGCAGCCAGCGTCCCTACAATGAGCAGTTCTTC. Protein sequence: CASSQRPYNEQFF.